This note documents a single T cell receptor (beta chain) sequence. In the original processing: Researchers report that nucleated cell counts were estimated from reference gene primer amplification. Generated by immunoSEQ multiplex PCR, the TCRdb table keeps only in-frame clones and is missing some. V, J and clone size were drawn from that table, and D and trimming were deduced from the DNA. In the table there are 45,000 to 70,000 clones, about 76% of which are singletons. The data stem from a study of blood T cell repertoires in COVID-19. Study details: T cells, B-cell-depleted T cells, or PBMCs provided the cDNA or gDNA that served as material.

The origin of this receptor is a woman older than 75 with active or convalescent COVID-19. The sample comprised peripheral blood.

The CDR3 here is CATSAVGNQPQHF. The CDR3 DNA sequence: TGTGCCACCAGTGCGGTCGGCAATCAGCCCCAGCATTTT. The V and J genes are TRBV24-1 and TRBJ1-5; no reliable D call. Trimming shortened V by 5 bases and J by 2 bases, and 6 bases separated the two germline ends. CDR3 length: 13 amino acids. Germline CDR1 KGHDR, CDR2 SFDVKD.